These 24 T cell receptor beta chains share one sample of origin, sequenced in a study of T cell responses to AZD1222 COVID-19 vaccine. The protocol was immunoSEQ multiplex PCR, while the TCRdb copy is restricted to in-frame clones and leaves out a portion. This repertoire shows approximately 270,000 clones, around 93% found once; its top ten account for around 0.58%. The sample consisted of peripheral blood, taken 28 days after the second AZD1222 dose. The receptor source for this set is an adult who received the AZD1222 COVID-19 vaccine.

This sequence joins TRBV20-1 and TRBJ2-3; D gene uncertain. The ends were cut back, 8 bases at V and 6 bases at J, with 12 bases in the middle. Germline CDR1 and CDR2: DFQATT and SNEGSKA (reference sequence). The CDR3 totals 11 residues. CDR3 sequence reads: CSPALKDTQYF. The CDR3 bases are TGCAGTCCCGCTCTTAAGGATACGCAGTATTTT.

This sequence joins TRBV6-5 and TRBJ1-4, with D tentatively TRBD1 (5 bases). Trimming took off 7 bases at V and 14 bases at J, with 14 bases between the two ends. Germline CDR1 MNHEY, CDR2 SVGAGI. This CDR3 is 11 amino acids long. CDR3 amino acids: CASTKGEHLFF. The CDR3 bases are TGTGCCAGCACTAAAGGGGAGCACCTGTTTTTT.

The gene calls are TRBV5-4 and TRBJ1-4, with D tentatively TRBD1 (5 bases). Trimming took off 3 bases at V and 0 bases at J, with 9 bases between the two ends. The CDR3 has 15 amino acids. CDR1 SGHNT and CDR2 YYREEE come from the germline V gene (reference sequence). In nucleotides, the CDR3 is TGTGCCAGCAGCTCATCACAGGCAACTAATGAAAAACTGTTTTTT. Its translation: CASSSSQATNEKLFF.

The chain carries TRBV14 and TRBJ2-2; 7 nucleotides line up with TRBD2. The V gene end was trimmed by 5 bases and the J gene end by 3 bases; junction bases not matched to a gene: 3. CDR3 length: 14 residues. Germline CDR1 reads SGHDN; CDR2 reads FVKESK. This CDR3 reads CASSASGDTGELFF. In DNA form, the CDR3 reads TGTGCCAGCAGCGCTAGCGGAGACACCGGGGAGCTGTTTTTT.

The CDR3 DNA reads as TGTGCCACCTCGGGGGTCAGCACTGAAGCTTTCTTT. It is translated as CATSGVSTEAFF. The J gene is TRBJ1-1, the V gene TRBV24-1, with a possible D match to TRBD1 (5 bases). CDR3 length: 12 residues. Per the germline V gene, CDR1 is KGHDR and CDR2 is SFDVKD. The ends were cut back, 9 bases at V and 4 bases at J, with 11 bases in the middle.

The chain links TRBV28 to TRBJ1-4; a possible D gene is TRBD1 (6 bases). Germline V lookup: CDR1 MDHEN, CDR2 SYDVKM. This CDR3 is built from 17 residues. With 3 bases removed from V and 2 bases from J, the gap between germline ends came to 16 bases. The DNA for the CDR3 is TGTGCCAGCAGTTTGCTGATATGGCAGGGGACTAATGAAAAACTGTTTTTT. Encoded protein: CASSLLIWQGTNEKLFF.

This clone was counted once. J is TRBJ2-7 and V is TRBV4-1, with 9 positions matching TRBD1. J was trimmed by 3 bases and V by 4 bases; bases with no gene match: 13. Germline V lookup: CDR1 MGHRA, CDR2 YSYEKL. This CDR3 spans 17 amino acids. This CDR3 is CASSPRMTGTGIYEQYF. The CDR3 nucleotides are TGCGCCAGCAGCCCCCGGATGACCGGGACAGGGATCTACGAGCAGTACTTC.

The CDR3 loop is CASRTLNTGELFF. The CDR3 nucleotides read TGTGCCAGCAGGACTCTAAACACCGGGGAGCTGTTTTTT. The rearrangement uses TRBV7-3 and TRBJ2-2; D not resolved. The CDR3 runs to 13 residues. Looked up from germline, CDR1 is SGHTA and CDR2 is FQGTGA. V gave up 6 bases and J gave up 2 bases, with 7 bases separating them.

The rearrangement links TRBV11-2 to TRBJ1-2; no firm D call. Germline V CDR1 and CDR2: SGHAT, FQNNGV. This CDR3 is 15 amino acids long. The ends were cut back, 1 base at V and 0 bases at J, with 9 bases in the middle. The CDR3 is CASSLGEGANYGYTF. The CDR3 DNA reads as TGTGCCAGCAGCTTAGGGGAGGGCGCTAACTATGGCTACACCTTC.

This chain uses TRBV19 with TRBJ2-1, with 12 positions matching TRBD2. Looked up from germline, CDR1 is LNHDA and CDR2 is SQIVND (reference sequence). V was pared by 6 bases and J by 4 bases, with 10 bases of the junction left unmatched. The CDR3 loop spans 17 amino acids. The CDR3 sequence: CASRHKTSGSRYNEQFF. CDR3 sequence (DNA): TGTGCCAGTAGACACAAGACTAGCGGGAGTAGATACAATGAGCAGTTCTTC.

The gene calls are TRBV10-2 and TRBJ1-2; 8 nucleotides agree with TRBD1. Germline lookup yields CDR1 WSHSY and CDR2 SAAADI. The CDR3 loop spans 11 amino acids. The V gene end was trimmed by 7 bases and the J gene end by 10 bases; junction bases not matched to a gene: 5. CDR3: CASIGQGDYTF. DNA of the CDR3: TGCGCCAGCATTGGACAGGGCGACTACACCTTC.

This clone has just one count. This CDR3 reads CASGQGAGEQYF. Written as DNA, the CDR3 is TGCGCCAGCGGACAGGGGGCTGGTGAGCAGTACTTC. The chain joins TRBV5-1 to TRBJ2-7, with 11 bases aligning to TRBD1. The CDR3 has 12 amino acids. With 7 bases clipped from V and 7 bases from J, the junction kept 4 bases outside the gene matches. Germline lookup yields CDR1 SGHRS and CDR2 YFSETQ.

The CDR3 region is CASRQGLSYGYTF. The DNA of the CDR3 is TGTGCCAGTCGACAGGGGTTATCCTATGGCTACACCTTC. This chain links TRBV19 with TRBJ1-2; 8 nucleotides align to TRBD1. Germline lookup yields CDR1 LNHDA and CDR2 SQIVND (reference sequence). The CDR3 length is 13 residues. V shed 8 bases, J shed 4 bases, and the junction held 6 bases outside the gene matches.

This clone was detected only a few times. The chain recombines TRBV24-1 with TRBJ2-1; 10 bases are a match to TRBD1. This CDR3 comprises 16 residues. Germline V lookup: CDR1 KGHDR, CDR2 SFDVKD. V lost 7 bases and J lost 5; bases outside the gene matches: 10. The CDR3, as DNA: TGTGCCACCAGCGGACCGGGACAGGGGTTTGACAATGAGCAGTTCTTC. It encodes CATSGPGQGFDNEQFF.

DNA for the CDR3: TGTGCCAGCAGTCCCGGGGCCCCGGAGACCCAGTACTTC. It codes for CASSPGAPETQYF. V usage is TRBV12-3 or TRBV12-4 and J usage is TRBJ2-5; D is possibly TRBD1 or TRBD2 (5 bases each). The CDR3 runs 13 residues. V shed 5 bases and J shed 5 bases, with 12 bases lying between them.

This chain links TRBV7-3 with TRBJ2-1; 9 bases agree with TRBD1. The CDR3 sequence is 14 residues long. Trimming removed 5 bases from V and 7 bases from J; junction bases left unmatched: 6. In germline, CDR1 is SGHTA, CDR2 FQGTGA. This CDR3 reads CASSPGQGRNEQFF. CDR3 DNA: TGTGCCAGCAGCCCGGGACAGGGAAGGAATGAGCAGTTCTTC.

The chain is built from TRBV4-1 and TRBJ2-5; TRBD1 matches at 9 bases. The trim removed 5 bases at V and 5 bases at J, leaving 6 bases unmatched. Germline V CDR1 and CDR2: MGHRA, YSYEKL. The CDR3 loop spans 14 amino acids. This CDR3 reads CASSSGQGRETQYF. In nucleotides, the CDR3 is TGCGCCAGCAGCTCGGGACAGGGACGGGAGACCCAGTACTTC.

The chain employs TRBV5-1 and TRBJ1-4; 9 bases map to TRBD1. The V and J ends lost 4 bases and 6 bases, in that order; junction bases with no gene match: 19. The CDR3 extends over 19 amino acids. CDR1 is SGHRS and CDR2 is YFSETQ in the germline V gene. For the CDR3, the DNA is TGCGCCAGCAGCCCGAGGGACAGGGCTCTTCGTTTGTCATATGAAAAACTGTTTTTT. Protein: CASSPRDRALRLSYEKLFF.

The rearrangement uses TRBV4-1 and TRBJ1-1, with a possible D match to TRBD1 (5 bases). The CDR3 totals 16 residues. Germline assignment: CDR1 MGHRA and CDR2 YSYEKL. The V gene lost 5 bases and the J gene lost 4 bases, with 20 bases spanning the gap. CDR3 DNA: TGCGCCAGCAGCAGACCGGACACCCCGGGGGGCACTGAAGCTTTCTTT. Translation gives CASSRPDTPGGTEAFF.

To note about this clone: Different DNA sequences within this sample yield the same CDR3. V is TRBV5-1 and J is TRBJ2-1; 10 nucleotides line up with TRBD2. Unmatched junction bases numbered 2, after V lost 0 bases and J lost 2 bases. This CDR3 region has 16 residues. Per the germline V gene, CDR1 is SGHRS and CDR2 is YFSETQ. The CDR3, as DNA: TGCGCCAGCAGCTTGGTAGCGGGAGGCCCCTACAATGAGCAGTTCTTC. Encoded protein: CASSLVAGGPYNEQFF.

The chain's CDR3 is CASSFPHQGAFF. CDR3 nucleotides: TGTGCCAGCAGCTTCCCCCACCAAGGGGCTTTCTTT. This sequence joins TRBV7-9 and TRBJ1-1; D unclear. The V and J ends lost 3 bases and 11 bases respectively, with 13 bases between them. The CDR3 has 12 amino acids. Germline values: CDR1 SEHNR, CDR2 FQNEAQ (reference sequence).

CDR3 in DNA: TGCGCCAGCAGCCAAGATGCCGGAAGCTCCTACAATGAGCAGTTCTTC. Encoded protein: CASSQDAGSSYNEQFF. The rearrangement uses TRBV4-3 and TRBJ2-1; D call uncertain. The CDR3 spans 16 residues. The V and J ends lost 0 bases and 0 bases respectively, with 9 bases between them. Germline CDR1 and CDR2: LGHNA and YSLEER.

CDR3 nucleotide sequence: TGTGCCAGCAGCTGGTACCGGACGGACTACGAGCAGTACTTC. Its protein is CASSWYRTDYEQYF. The V and J genes are TRBV5-5 and TRBJ2-7, with no clear D. There are 14 residues in the CDR3. The V end lost 3 bases, the J end lost 3 bases, and 13 bases lay between the germline ends. Germline-derived CDR1 and CDR2 are SGHKS and YYEKEE (reference sequence).

CDR3 protein: CASSLNGVSSPLHF. The CDR3 DNA follows: TGTGCCAGCAGTTTAAATGGGGTCTCCTCACCCCTCCACTTT. The chain couples TRBV27 to TRBJ1-6, with D unclear. Trimming shortened V by 2 bases and J by 10 bases, and 12 bases separated the two germline ends. Germline CDR1 reads MNHEY; CDR2 reads SMNVEV (reference sequence). This CDR3 spans 14 amino acids.